These T cell receptor beta chains were read from a single sample in a study of cytomegalovirus exposure and HLA in healthy donors. The table came from immunoSEQ multiplex PCR; TCRdb's copy has only in-frame clones and leaves some out. Among 100,000 to 150,000 clones listed, roughly 80% were seen once. The sample was PBMCs. All receptors come from a girl aged 2 to 10 in good health and CMV-seronegative. The CDR3 runs from the conserved cysteine through the conserved F or W. The D gene is left open where the match is weak. For some rows the clone size is stated as once, few or many, or as a class when expanded; others skip it.

clone_size: .
v_call: TRBV2
d_call: TRBD2
j_call: TRBJ2-7
cdr3_nt: TGTGCCAGCAGTGAGTTGCGGGAGGTGGGCGAGCAGTACTTC
cdr3_aa: CASSELREVGEQYF

clone_size: once
v_call: TRBV6-6
d_call: TRBD1
j_call: TRBJ1-3
cdr3_nt: TGTGCCAGCAGTCCAAGACAGGGGAGCGGAAACACCATATATTTT
cdr3_aa: CASSPRQGSGNTIYF

clone_size: .
v_call: TRBV19
d_call: TRBD2
j_call: TRBJ2-7
cdr3_nt: TGTGCCAGTAGTCGACTAGCGGGGGCCTACGAGCAGTACTTC
cdr3_aa: CASSRLAGAYEQYF

clone_size: .
v_call: TRBV5-1
d_call: .
j_call: TRBJ2-3
cdr3_nt: TGCGCCAGCAGCTTGGCCCTCCCTAGCACAGATACGCAGTATTTT
cdr3_aa: CASSLALPSTDTQYF

clone_size: .
v_call: TRBV6-5
d_call: TRBD2
j_call: TRBJ2-5
cdr3_nt: TGTGCCAGCAGGATGACTAGCGCCCCCGAGACCCAGTACTTC
cdr3_aa: CASRMTSAPETQYF

clone_size: few
v_call: TRBV4-1
d_call: .
j_call: TRBJ1-4
cdr3_nt: TGCGCCAGCAGCCATCCTGGGTCCGCCGGGGAAAAACTGTTTTTT
cdr3_aa: CASSHPGSAGEKLFF

clone_size: few
v_call: TRBV19
d_call: .
j_call: TRBJ2-7
cdr3_nt: TGTGCCAGTTCATCTACCTCCCCCTTTTACGAGCAGTACTTC
cdr3_aa: CASSSTSPFYEQYF

clone_size: .
v_call: TRBV9
d_call: TRBD2
j_call: TRBJ2-1
cdr3_nt: TGTGCCAGCAGCGTAAGCGCTAGCGGGGGGTTCTACAATGAGCAGTTCTTC
cdr3_aa: CASSVSASGGFYNEQFF

clone_size: .
v_call: TRBV4-1
d_call: TRBD2
j_call: TRBJ2-3
cdr3_nt: TGCGCCAGCAGCCTCACTAGCGGGGGAAACACAGATACGCAGTATTTT
cdr3_aa: CASSLTSGGNTDTQYF

clone_size: .
v_call: TRBV2
d_call: .
j_call: TRBJ2-6
cdr3_nt: TGTGCCAGCACTACGGACAAGCGGGCCAACGTCCTGACTTTC
cdr3_aa: CASTTDKRANVLTF

clone_size: .
v_call: TRBV10-3
d_call: TRBD2
j_call: TRBJ2-1
cdr3_nt: TGTGCCATCAGTGAGGGCCTAAAACAACTAGCGGGAAATGAGCAGTTCTTC
cdr3_aa: CAISEGLKQLAGNEQFF

clone_size: .
v_call: TRBV11-2
d_call: TRBD2
j_call: TRBJ2-1
cdr3_nt: TGTGCCAGCAGCTTAGGTGTAGTTAGCGGGAGGGCCCATGAGCAGTTCTTC
cdr3_aa: CASSLGVVSGRAHEQFF

clone_size: .
v_call: TRBV28
d_call: TRBD1
j_call: TRBJ2-5
cdr3_nt: TGTGCCAGCAGGCTACAGGGGAACCAAGAGACCCAGTACTTC
cdr3_aa: CASRLQGNQETQYF

clone_size: .
v_call: TRBV10-3
d_call: .
j_call: TRBJ1-2
cdr3_nt: TGTGCCATCAGTGAGTCCGGGGGACGGTGGGACTATGGCTACACCTTC
cdr3_aa: CAISESGGRWDYGYTF

clone_size: .
v_call: TRBV14
d_call: TRBD1
j_call: TRBJ1-1
cdr3_nt: TGTGCCAGCAGCCCCGGACAGGGGGTATTGCGACCGTTCGCTGAAGCTTTCTTT
cdr3_aa: CASSPGQGVLRPFAEAFF

clone_size: .
v_call: TRBV25-1
d_call: .
j_call: TRBJ1-6
cdr3_nt: TGTGCCAGCAGTGAGAACCCGTCGGACATTCGCAATTCACCCCTCCACTTT
cdr3_aa: CASSENPSDIRNSPLHF

clone_size: .
v_call: TRBV11-3
d_call: .
j_call: TRBJ2-3
cdr3_nt: TGTGCCAGCAGCCGTGGGACACTTAGCACAGATACGCAGTATTTT
cdr3_aa: CASSRGTLSTDTQYF

clone_size: few
v_call: TRBV5-4
d_call: .
j_call: TRBJ2-7
cdr3_nt: TGTGCCAGCAGCCCTACGGGTTTCGGCTACGAGCAGTACTTC
cdr3_aa: CASSPTGFGYEQYF

clone_size: .
v_call: TRBV4-2
d_call: .
j_call: TRBJ2-7
cdr3_nt: TGTGCCAGCAGCCAAGAAGGTAGGGCAGGGGATCACGAGCAGTACTTC
cdr3_aa: CASSQEGRAGDHEQYF

clone_size: .
v_call: TRBV5-1
d_call: TRBD2
j_call: TRBJ2-1
cdr3_nt: TGCGCCAGCAGCGCCCCGGGGGGAGAAGAGCAGTTCTTC
cdr3_aa: CASSAPGGEEQFF

clone_size: once
v_call: TRBV4-1
d_call: TRBD1
j_call: TRBJ2-7
cdr3_nt: TGCGCCAGCAGCCAAGATCCGCGCCCCGGGACAGGGGGCTACGAGCAGTACTTC
cdr3_aa: CASSQDPRPGTGGYEQYF

clone_size: .
v_call: TRBV20-1
d_call: .
j_call: TRBJ2-1
cdr3_nt: TGCAGTACCAGCCGGGATGAGCAGTTCTTC
cdr3_aa: CSTSRDEQFF

clone_size: .
v_call: TRBV5-6
d_call: .
j_call: TRBJ2-1
cdr3_nt: TGTGCCAGCAGGTTGGACTCCTACTACAATGAGCAGTTCTTC
cdr3_aa: CASRLDSYYNEQFF

clone_size: .
v_call: TRBV5-4
d_call: TRBD1
j_call: TRBJ2-2
cdr3_nt: TGTGCCAGCAGTTCGGACAGGGGGCAGACCACCGGGGAGCTGTTTTTT
cdr3_aa: CASSSDRGQTTGELFF

clone_size: .
v_call: TRBV6-6
d_call: TRBD1
j_call: TRBJ1-5
cdr3_nt: TGTGCCAGCAGTAGTCCGGACAGGTATAGCAATCAGCCCCAGCATTTT
cdr3_aa: CASSSPDRYSNQPQHF

clone_size: .
v_call: TRBV27
d_call: TRBD1
j_call: TRBJ2-3
cdr3_nt: TGTGCCAGCAGTTCCGACAGGGTTAGCACAGATACGCAGTATTTT
cdr3_aa: CASSSDRVSTDTQYF

clone_size: .
v_call: TRBV5-1
d_call: TRBD2
j_call: TRBJ2-5
cdr3_nt: TGCGCCAGCAGCACACGACTAGCGGGGCTGCAAGAGACCCAGTACTTC
cdr3_aa: CASSTRLAGLQETQYF

clone_size: .
v_call: TRBV19
d_call: TRBD1
j_call: TRBJ1-1
cdr3_nt: TGTGCCAGTAGTCCGCCAGGGGGCGGGGACACTGAAGCTTTCTTT
cdr3_aa: CASSPPGGGDTEAFF

clone_size: many
v_call: TRBV7-9
d_call: .
j_call: TRBJ2-3
cdr3_nt: TGTGCCAGCTCGCCCAGGGGCCCAGATACGCAGTATTTT
cdr3_aa: CASSPRGPDTQYF

clone_size: few
v_call: TRBV5-4
d_call: .
j_call: TRBJ2-1
cdr3_nt: TGTGCCAGCAGCTTGGCGGGCAATGAGCAGTTCTTC
cdr3_aa: CASSLAGNEQFF

clone_size: .
v_call: TRBV4-2
d_call: TRBD2
j_call: TRBJ2-7
cdr3_nt: TGTGCCAGCAGCCAAGAGGTCCTAGCGGGGAGCCTCTACGAGCAGTACTTC
cdr3_aa: CASSQEVLAGSLYEQYF

clone_size: .
v_call: TRBV5-1
d_call: .
j_call: TRBJ2-7
cdr3_nt: TGCGCCAGCAGCGCCAGCTCCTACGAGCAGTACTTC
cdr3_aa: CASSASSYEQYF

clone_size: .
v_call: TRBV6-5
d_call: .
j_call: TRBJ1-3
cdr3_nt: TGTGCCAGCAGTCCCGGCAGGGGTGGAAACACCATATATTTT
cdr3_aa: CASSPGRGGNTIYF

clone_size: .
v_call: TRBV7-3
d_call: TRBD2
j_call: TRBJ2-7
cdr3_nt: TGTGCCAGCAGCCTCACGCGGGACTACTCCTACGAGCAGTACTTC
cdr3_aa: CASSLTRDYSYEQYF

clone_size: .
v_call: TRBV28
d_call: TRBD2
j_call: TRBJ2-5
cdr3_nt: TGTGCCAGCAGTTTCGCAGGAGGACTAGCAGAAAGGGAGACCCAGTACTTC
cdr3_aa: CASSFAGGLAERETQYF

clone_size: .
v_call: TRBV7-2
d_call: TRBD1
j_call: TRBJ2-7
cdr3_nt: TGTGCCAGCAGCACAGGGGTAGAGCAGTACTTC
cdr3_aa: CASSTGVEQYF

clone_size: once
v_call: TRBV13
d_call: .
j_call: TRBJ1-2
cdr3_nt: TGTGCCAGCAGCTTAGGGAGATTGTCTAGTTATGGCTACACCTTC
cdr3_aa: CASSLGRLSSYGYTF

clone_size: .
v_call: TRBV28
d_call: TRBD2
j_call: TRBJ2-7
cdr3_nt: TGTGCCAGCAGTTGGGGAAGCGGGAGGGCTGGCTACGAGCAGTACTTC
cdr3_aa: CASSWGSGRAGYEQYF

clone_size: .
v_call: TRBV7-9
d_call: .
j_call: TRBJ2-1
cdr3_nt: TGTGCCAGCGGACCGACAGTGAGCTCCTACAATGAGCAGTTCTTC
cdr3_aa: CASGPTVSSYNEQFF

clone_size: .
v_call: TRBV7-3
d_call: .
j_call: TRBJ2-1
cdr3_nt: TGTGCCAGCAGCTATACAGGGTCCTGGGAGCAGTTCTTC
cdr3_aa: CASSYTGSWEQFF

clone_size: .
v_call: TRBV10-1
d_call: TRBD1
j_call: TRBJ2-5
cdr3_nt: TGCGCCAGCAGTGACCGGGACAGGGAAGAGACCCAGTACTTC
cdr3_aa: CASSDRDREETQYF